Shown below are 21 T cell receptor beta chains from a single sample sequenced in a study of blood T cell repertoires in COVID-19. The method was immunoSEQ multiplex PCR; TCRdb's version includes in-frame clones alone and lacks a portion of them. The sample lists a few hundred thousand clones, roughly 92% seen once, with just over 0.85% in the top ten. The sample comprised PBMCs or T cells enriched from blood (not recorded which). All receptors come from a woman aged 40 to 50 who had been exposed to COVID-19.

The chain employs TRBV6-4 and TRBJ2-5; tentatively, D is TRBD1 (6 bases). The CDR3 totals 14 residues. In germline, CDR1 is MRHNA, CDR2 SNTAGT. The V end lost 7 bases, the J end lost 2 bases, and 14 bases lay between the germline ends. The CDR3 here is CASTSGTIQETQYF. CDR3 coding DNA: TGTGCCAGCACCTCCGGGACAATACAAGAGACCCAGTACTTC.

The chain joins TRBV28 to TRBJ2-1; 10 nucleotides align to TRBD2. Per germline, CDR1 MDHEN and CDR2 SYDVKM. The trim removed 4 bases at V and 2 bases at J, leaving 2 bases unmatched. The CDR3 sequence is 15 residues long. The DNA for the CDR3 is TGTGCCAGCAGTTCCAGCGGGAGGGCCTACAATGAGCAGTTCTTC. Its translation: CASSSSGRAYNEQFF.

The CDR3 nucleotides read TGTGCCAGCAACTTGGACACAAATAGCAATCAGCCCCAGCATTTT. Translated, it gives CASNLDTNSNQPQHF. The gene calls are TRBV2 and TRBJ1-5, with TRBD1 as a possible D gene (5 bases). Trimming shortened V by 7 bases and J by 0 bases, and 13 bases separated the two germline ends. The CDR3 covers 15 residues. Germline V gene sequence: CDR1 SNHLY, CDR2 FYNNEI.

The chain employs TRBV5-8 and TRBJ1-3; D is perhaps TRBD1 (5 bases). The V gene's germline CDR1 is SGHTS and CDR2 YDEGEE. The CDR3 length is 16 residues. Trimming shortened V by 4 bases and J by 4 bases, and 18 bases separated the two germline ends. DNA for the CDR3: TGTGCCAGCAGCACCCCGGGGCTGGGAGGAGGAAACACCATATATTTT. Its protein product is CASSTPGLGGGNTIYF.

The V and J genes are TRBV25-1 and TRBJ2-7; the D gene is possibly TRBD1 (6 bases). There are 14 residues in the CDR3. With 2 bases removed from V and 3 bases from J, the gap between germline ends came to 11 bases. CDR1 is MGHDK and CDR2 is SYGVNS in the germline V gene. CDR3 coding DNA: TGTGCCAGCAGTGAAACAGGGTCCCGCTACGAGCAGTACTTC. This translates into CASSETGSRYEQYF.

This clone has only one observation. V usage is TRBV5-4 and J usage is TRBJ1-1; D possibly corresponds to TRBD1 (6 bases). Trimming took off 4 bases at V and 3 bases at J, with 16 bases between the two ends. The CDR3 loop spans 15 amino acids. Germline-derived CDR1 and CDR2 are SGHNT and YYREEE (reference sequence). The CDR3 DNA reads TGTGCCAGCAGCGGAAAACAGGGCAGGGACACTGAAGCTTTCTTT. The encoded protein is CASSGKQGRDTEAFF.

The sample holds a few counts of this clone. The chain has TRBV6-5 and TRBJ1-5, with 8 bases fitting TRBD1. This CDR3 is 13 amino acids long. The J segment lost 2 bases and the V segment lost 6 bases, leaving 0 bases of the junction unmatched. CDR1 and CDR2 from the germline V gene are MNHEY and SVGAGI. The CDR3, as DNA: TGTGCCAGCAGGGACAGGGGCAATCAGCCCCAGCATTTT. Protein product: CASRDRGNQPQHF.

This chain joins TRBV24-1 and TRBJ2-5; 7 nucleotides align to TRBD1. The CDR3 is 13 residues long. V shed 6 bases and J 4 bases; nucleotides not matched to a gene: 4. CDR1 and CDR2 from the germline V gene are KGHDR and SFDVKD. CDR3 region: CATSQTGRETQYF. The CDR3 coding sequence is TGTGCCACCAGTCAGACAGGGCGAGAGACCCAGTACTTC.

CDR3: CASRPGFGTEAFF. CDR3 sequence (DNA): TGTGCCAGCAGGCCAGGGTTCGGCACTGAAGCTTTCTTT. The chain links TRBV27 to TRBJ1-1; weak D call: TRBD1 (5 bases). Germline assignment: CDR1 MNHEY and CDR2 SMNVEV (reference sequence). V lost 6 bases, J lost 4 bases, and 12 bases lay in between. CDR3 size: 13 residues.

The chain has TRBV3-1 (or the pseudogene TRBV3-2) and TRBJ1-1; D possibly corresponds to TRBD1 (6 bases). V lost 4 bases and J lost 5, with 11 bases in between. CDR1 is LGHDT, CDR2 YNNKEL, per germline (reference sequence). This CDR3 has 13 residues. The DNA for the CDR3 is TGTGCCAGCAGCCTAACAGGGTCTACTGAAGCTTTCTTT. Translating gives CASSLTGSTEAFF.

The V and J genes are TRBV2 and TRBJ1-2; TRBD1 agrees at 9 bases. The CDR3 consists of 15 residues. Germline V gene lookup returns CDR1 SNHLY and CDR2 FYNNEI. After removal of 2 bases from V and 4 bases from J, the junction contained 5 bases not matched to a gene. The CDR3 DNA is TGTGCCAGCAGTGAAACGGGACAGGGACTCTATGGCTACACCTTC. Its translation: CASSETGQGLYGYTF.

The rearrangement links TRBV30 to TRBJ1-1; D gene unclear. V was pared by 0 bases and J by 1 base, with 6 bases between. Per germline, CDR1 GTSNPN and CDR2 SVGIG (reference sequence). There are 13 residues in the CDR3. The CDR3 region is CAWSVTANTEAFF. CDR3 bases: TGTGCCTGGAGTGTAACAGCGAACACTGAAGCTTTCTTT.

V and J are TRBV6-2 or TRBV6-3 and TRBJ2-5; 13 bases are shared with TRBD2. The CDR3 runs 16 residues. Per the germline V gene, CDR1 is MNHEY and CDR2 is SVGEGT. The V segment lost 6 bases and the J segment 3 bases; nucleotides outside the gene matches: 7. DNA of the CDR3: TGTGCCAGCAGCAAGGGACTAGCGGGAACCAAAGAGACCCAGTACTTC. Its protein product is CASSKGLAGTKETQYF.

The rearrangement links TRBV7-9 to TRBJ1-1; D is uncertain. V was cut by 0 bases and J by 1 base, with 3 bases left in between. The germline gives CDR1 SEHNR, CDR2 FQNEAQ (reference sequence). This CDR3 spans 13 amino acids. For the CDR3, the DNA is TGTGCCAGCAGCTTAGCGAGGAACACTGAAGCTTTCTTT. The encoded protein is CASSLARNTEAFF.

This chain uses TRBV6-5 with TRBJ1-2; D perhaps matches TRBD1 (5 bases). V was trimmed by 4 bases and J by 6 bases, leaving 12 bases between them. Per the germline V gene, CDR1 is MNHEY and CDR2 is SVGAGI. This CDR3 is 13 amino acids long. CDR3 sequence reads: CASSSKGLHGYTF. CDR3 DNA: TGTGCCAGCAGTTCGAAGGGGTTGCATGGCTACACCTTC.

In this sample, this clone turned up once. The rearrangement links TRBV18 to TRBJ1-5, with TRBD1 matching 11 bases. The CDR3 is 16 amino acids. Losses at the gene ends were 4 bases for V and 6 bases for J; bases not matched to a gene: 8. In germline, CDR1 is KGHSH, CDR2 LQKENI. The CDR3 loop reads CASSRAGTGGIQPQHF. DNA of the CDR3: TGTGCCAGCTCACGCGCCGGGACAGGGGGGATTCAGCCCCAGCATTTT.

The chain is built from TRBV5-4 and TRBJ2-2; 8 nucleotides agree with TRBD2. The trim removed 4 bases at V and 6 bases at J, leaving 5 bases unmatched. CDR1 is SGHNT, CDR2 YYREEE, per germline (reference sequence). The CDR3 length is 14 residues. CDR3 sequence reads: CASSPRGGSGELFF. The CDR3 region has the DNA TGTGCCAGCAGCCCCCGGGGGGGCTCCGGGGAGCTGTTTTTT.

This clone was counted a single time. This chain connects TRBV12-3 or TRBV12-4 to TRBJ1-1, with D possibly being TRBD1 (5 bases). Trimming cost V 5 bases and J 1 base, with 8 bases left between them. This CDR3 region has 13 residues. The CDR3 sequence is CASSGAGNTEAFF. The DNA of the CDR3 is TGTGCCAGCAGTGGGGCAGGGAACACTGAAGCTTTCTTT.

The V gene is TRBV5-1, the J gene TRBJ2-7; weak D call: TRBD1 (6 bases). Germline V CDR1 and CDR2: SGHRS, YFSETQ. Trimming removed 4 bases from V and 1 base from J, with 30 bases in between. This CDR3 comprises 20 residues. The CDR3 nucleotides read TGCGCCAGCAGCCCCCATTTGTCCGGACAGACCCTACCTTGGTCCTACGAGCAGTACTTC. This encodes CASSPHLSGQTLPWSYEQYF.

The chain combines TRBV5-6 with TRBJ1-2; D ambiguous. Trimming cost V 4 bases and J 1 base, with 17 bases left between them. The CDR3 spans 16 residues. Germline assignment: CDR1 SGHDT and CDR2 YYEEEE. CDR3 region: CASSAQRPRVNYGYTF. CDR3 nucleotide sequence: TGTGCCAGCAGCGCCCAGAGGCCTAGAGTTAACTATGGCTACACCTTC.

This chain connects TRBV25-1 to TRBJ1-4, with 8 bases identical to TRBD1. Germline CDR1 is MGHDK and CDR2 is SYGVNS. The CDR3 length is 13 residues. The trim removed 6 bases at V and 7 bases at J, leaving 4 bases unmatched. In DNA, the CDR3 is TGTGCCAGCAGGGACAGGGAGGCTGAAAAACTGTTTTTT. Translated, it gives CASRDREAEKLFF.